This T cell receptor (beta chain) was recorded in a study of shared clonotypes between healthy human individuals. Study-wide findings and caveats: Generation probability values for non-shared clonotypes were lower than those for clonotypes shared by all four donors. Sequencing depth was predicted to influence how clonotypes are shared among donors.

Naive CD8 cells lacked CD45RO and underwent positive selection for CCR7, leaving out terminally differentiated effector memory CD45RA+ cells. Donors were healthy HIV-negative adults without recent acute infections or vaccinations. V was clipped by 5 bases and J by 5 bases, with 7 bases between them. The CDR3 consists of 12 residues. The germline gives CDR1 PRHDT, CDR2 FYEKMQ (reference sequence). Once extracted for a subset, genomic DNA was divided evenly among several immunoSEQ plates. TCRdb's copy holds only in-frame clones and misses some; the assay was immunoSEQ multiplex PCR. This sample has some 2.1 million clones, with approximately 94% found just once. About this clone itself: Its specificity is not known.

The source of this sequence is a man aged 18 to 35 in good health. Sequenced sample: naive CD8+ T cells sorted from blood. This chain joins TRBV13 and TRBJ2-1; D not certain. The CDR3 nucleotides are TGTGCCAGCAGCCAACAACACAATGAGCAGTTCTTC. Its translation is CASSQQHNEQFF. Together with reference TRBV13 and TRBJ2-1, the CDR3 gives the full variable domain: AAGVIQSPRHLIKEKRETATLKCYPIPRHDTVYWYQQGPGQDPQFLISFYEKMQSDKGSIPDRFSAQQFSDYHSELNMSSLELGDSALYFCASSQQHNEQFFGPGTRLTVL.